These 31 T cell receptor beta chains were all obtained from the same sample, sequenced in a study of shared clonotypes between healthy human individuals. Some clones are missing from TCRdb's copy, which holds only in-frame ones; the method was immunoSEQ multiplex PCR. The table includes 400,000 to 600,000 clones, 95% to 96% detected once. The sequenced sample was naive CD4+ T cells sorted from blood. Indicated subset: CD45RA+ positively selected. The receptors shown here come from a woman between 25 and 40 years old in good health.

The chain has TRBV19 and TRBJ1-2; possible D gene TRBD1, 6 bases. Germline V CDR1 and CDR2: LNHDA, SQIVND (reference sequence). Trimming stripped 2 bases from V and 3 bases from J, with 7 bases between. The CDR3 loop spans 13 amino acids. The CDR3 spells CASSINRDYGYTF. DNA for the CDR3: TGTGCCAGTAGTATAAACAGGGACTATGGCTACACCTTC.

The chain recombines TRBV27 with TRBJ2-3, with 14 bases that match TRBD2. From germline, CDR1 is MNHEY and CDR2 SMNVEV (reference sequence). V was pared by 5 bases and J by 3 bases, with 4 bases of the junction left unmatched. This CDR3 has 16 residues. CDR3 in amino acids: CASSEGLAGGTDTQYF. The CDR3 DNA follows: TGTGCCAGCAGTGAAGGACTAGCGGGAGGAACAGATACGCAGTATTTT.

This clone was detected once. The chain is built from TRBV5-1 and TRBJ2-3; D possibly uses TRBD1 or TRBD2 (5 bases each). This CDR3 has 13 residues. Trimming took 3 bases from V and 6 from J, leaving 11 bases between them. CDR1 and CDR2 from the germline V gene are SGHRS and YFSETQ. CDR3 DNA sequence: TGCGCCAGCAGCTCGGGGACGGTTGATACGCAGTATTTT. This translates into CASSSGTVDTQYF.

This clone was picked up one time. The CDR3 here is CASSYSWTVTEAFF. Here the CDR3 DNA reads TGTGCCAGCAGTTACTCCTGGACAGTCACTGAAGCTTTCTTT. This chain joins TRBV6-5 and TRBJ1-1; perhaps TRBD1 as D (6 bases). V lost 0 bases to trimming and J lost 4 bases, with 9 bases between them. The V gene's germline CDR1 is MNHEY and CDR2 SVGAGI. The CDR3 totals 14 residues.

This sequence joins TRBV7-9 and TRBJ1-2; 8 bases are a match to TRBD1. V dropped 1 base and J dropped 4; count of bases not matched to a gene: 5. Germline CDR1 is SEHNR and CDR2 is FQNEAQ (reference sequence). CDR3 size: 15 residues. The DNA for the CDR3 is TGTGCCAGCAGCTTAGGAGACAGGGGTTTCTATGGCTACACCTTC. Protein: CASSLGDRGFYGYTF.

A single count supports this clone. This sequence joins TRBV9 and TRBJ2-2; the D call may be TRBD1 or TRBD2 (5 bases each). Trimming shortened V by 0 bases and J by 5 bases, and 11 bases separated the two germline ends. The CDR3 length is 15 residues. Germline values: CDR1 SGDLS, CDR2 YYNGEE. In DNA form, the CDR3 reads TGTGCCAGCAGCGTAGAGTCAGGGAGTACCGGGGAGCTGTTTTTT. Its protein product is CASSVESGSTGELFF.

The genes are TRBV7-6 and TRBJ2-3; D is unclear. Germline-derived CDR1 and CDR2 are SGHVS and FNYEAQ. Trimming cost V 0 bases and J 3 bases, with 10 bases left between them. The CDR3 has 15 amino acids. CDR3 sequence (DNA): TGTGCCAGCAGCTTAGCGGGAATGGGGACAGATACGCAGTATTTT. Its translation is CASSLAGMGTDTQYF. Full variable domain (missing parts from reference TRBV7-6 and TRBJ2-3): GAGVSQSPRYKVTKRGQDVALRCDPISGHVSLYWYRQALGQGPEFLTYFNYEAQQDKSGLPNDRFSAERPEGSISTLTIQRTEQRDSAMYRCASSLAGMGTDTQYFGPGTRLTVL.

The gene calls are TRBV7-9 and TRBJ2-7; D unclear. The CDR3 spans 11 residues. Deletions cut 5 bases from V and 5 bases from J, with 7 bases between. The germline gives CDR1 SEHNR, CDR2 FQNEAQ (reference sequence). The CDR3: CASSGPHEQYF. The CDR3 bases are TGTGCCAGCAGCGGCCCCCACGAGCAGTACTTC.

This chain joins TRBV19 and TRBJ1-1; possible D gene TRBD1, 6 bases. Germline assignment: CDR1 LNHDA and CDR2 SQIVND (reference sequence). The V end lost 10 bases, the J end lost 5 bases, and 17 bases lay between the germline ends. The CDR3 covers 13 residues. The CDR3 loop reads CATNPGERTEAFF. The CDR3 coding sequence is TGTGCCACTAACCCAGGGGAAAGGACTGAAGCTTTCTTT.

CDR3 coding DNA: TGCGCCAGCAGCTTGGCTGACAGATACACTGAAGCTTTCTTT. Protein sequence: CASSLADRYTEAFF. The chain employs TRBV5-1 and TRBJ1-1; tentative D call: TRBD1 (5 bases). CDR1 and CDR2 (germline): SGHRS, YFSETQ. The CDR3 sequence is 14 residues long. Trimming cost V 0 bases and J 3 bases, with 9 bases left between them.

The chain employs TRBV27 and TRBJ2-3; D is possibly TRBD2 (6 bases). The CDR3 sequence is 15 residues long. Trimming took off 6 bases at V and 1 base at J, with 14 bases between the two ends. Per the germline V gene, CDR1 is MNHEY and CDR2 is SMNVEV (reference sequence). The CDR3 region has the DNA TGTGCCAGCAGGCAGGCGGGGATCGGCACAGATACGCAGTATTTT. Translation: CASRQAGIGTDTQYF.

The chain carries TRBV28 and TRBJ2-5; the D call may be TRBD1 or TRBD2 (5 bases each). This CDR3 contains 13 residues. Trimming took off 8 bases at V and 4 bases at J, with 14 bases between the two ends. Germline V CDR1 and CDR2: MDHEN, SYDVKM. The CDR3 protein is CASLRGFGETQYF. CDR3 DNA: TGTGCCAGCTTGAGGGGTTTTGGAGAGACCCAGTACTTC.

This chain links TRBV18 with TRBJ2-2; no clear D gene. Trimming cost V 3 bases and J 6 bases, with 20 bases left between them. Per germline, CDR1 KGHSH and CDR2 LQKENI. This CDR3 has 17 amino acids. The DNA for the CDR3 is TGTGCCAGCTCACCCCCAGGAAGATCGCTGCTTTCCGGGGAGCTGTTTTTT. It encodes CASSPPGRSLLSGELFF.

Details on this clone: The sample holds other DNA sequences that translate to the same CDR3. The chain recombines TRBV7-9 with TRBJ2-7, with 7 bases matching TRBD2. The CDR3 contains 14 residues. Germline-derived CDR1 and CDR2 are SEHNR and FQNEAQ (reference sequence). Trimming at V came to 1 base and at J to 2 bases, leaving 2 bases not matched to a gene. The chain's CDR3 is CASSLGGGPYEQYF. For the CDR3, the DNA is TGTGCCAGCAGCTTAGGCGGGGGTCCCTACGAGCAGTACTTC. Drawing the rest from reference TRBV7-9 and TRBJ2-7, the complete variable domain is DTGVSQNPRHKITKRGQNVTFRCDPISEHNRLYWYRQTLGQGPEFLTYFQNEAQLEKSRLLSDRFSAERPKGSFSTLEIQRTEQGDSAMYLCASSLGGGPYEQYFGPGTRLTVT.

This chain links TRBV15 with TRBJ2-7, with D perhaps matching TRBD2 (6 bases). The V gene's germline CDR1 is LNHNV and CDR2 YYDKDF (reference sequence). This CDR3 is built from 16 residues. V shed 0 bases and J shed 6 bases, with 18 bases lying between them. CDR3 bases: TGTGCCACCAGCAGAGACTTCCACGGAGGGAGAGGCGAGCAGTACTTC. Translated, it gives CATSRDFHGGRGEQYF.

The V gene is TRBV27, the J gene TRBJ2-2; no clear D gene. The CDR3 extends over 15 amino acids. Per germline, CDR1 MNHEY and CDR2 SMNVEV (reference sequence). V gave up 2 bases and J gave up 0 bases, with 7 bases separating them. This CDR3 is CASSLGSTNTGELFF. CDR3 DNA: TGTGCCAGCAGTTTAGGCAGCACGAACACCGGGGAGCTGTTTTTT.

V usage is TRBV19 and J usage is TRBJ1-5, with D perhaps matching TRBD1 (5 bases). Trimming took off 5 bases at V and 6 bases at J, with 17 bases between the two ends. There are 15 residues in the CDR3. CDR1 LNHDA and CDR2 SQIVND come from the germline V gene (reference sequence). The CDR3 region is CASSPPGRGFQPQHF. CDR3 coding DNA: TGTGCCAGTAGTCCCCCGGGACGGGGATTTCAGCCCCAGCATTTT. The entire variable domain, with the rest obtained from reference TRBV19 and TRBJ1-5, is as follows: DGGITQSPKYLFRKEGQNVTLSCEQNLNHDAMYWYRQDPGQGLRLIYYSQIVNDFQKGDIAEGYSVSREKKESFPLTVTSAQKNPTAFYLCASSPPGRGFQPQHFGDGTRLSIL.

The V and J genes are TRBV10-2 and TRBJ2-7, with TRBD2 matching over 9 bases. The CDR3 has 15 residues. CDR1 WSHSY and CDR2 SAAADI come from the germline V gene. J gave up 5 bases and V 3 bases, and 8 bases lay outside the gene matches. The CDR3 protein is CASSEVVAGVDEQYF. In DNA form, the CDR3 reads TGCGCCAGCAGTGAAGTGGTAGCGGGAGTCGACGAGCAGTACTTC.

The rearrangement uses TRBV18 and TRBJ1-3, with 10 bases lining up with TRBD1. Trimming took 3 bases from V and 0 from J; bases not matched to a gene: 5. There are 17 residues in the CDR3. The V gene's germline CDR1 is KGHSH and CDR2 LQKENI. The CDR3 region is CASSPGQGGYSGNTIYF. As DNA, the CDR3 is TGTGCCAGCTCACCTGGACAGGGGGGATACTCTGGAAACACCATATATTTT.

The V and J genes are TRBV29-1 and TRBJ1-4; 8 bases map to TRBD1. The CDR3 has 12 amino acids. Germline assignment: CDR1 SQVTM and CDR2 ANQGSEA. The J segment lost 8 bases and the V segment lost 6 bases, leaving 5 bases of the junction unmatched. The DNA for the CDR3 is TGCAGCGTAGACAGGGGTGGCGAAAAACTGTTTTTT. The encoded protein is CSVDRGGEKLFF.

The chain has TRBV29-1 and TRBJ1-4, with 11 nucleotides matching TRBD1. CDR3 length: 12 amino acids. After removal of 4 bases from V and 10 bases from J, the junction contained 2 bases not matched to a gene. CDR1 is SQVTM, CDR2 ANQGSEA, per germline. The DNA for the CDR3 is TGCAGCGTTGGGGACAGGGGGTCAAAACTGTTTTTT. This sequence encodes CSVGDRGSKLFF.

This chain links TRBV9 with TRBJ2-2; 10 nucleotides line up with TRBD2. The CDR3 totals 17 residues. The V segment lost 0 bases and the J segment 3 bases; nucleotides outside the gene matches: 5. Germline CDR1 is SGDLS and CDR2 is YYNGEE. The CDR3 nucleotides read TGTGCCAGCAGCGTAGTCCCTAGCGGGAGATACACCGGGGAGCTGTTTTTT. Translating gives CASSVVPSGRYTGELFF.

The V gene is TRBV6-1, the J gene TRBJ1-3, with a tentative D call TRBD1 (6 bases). This CDR3 is built from 15 residues. V lost 3 bases to trimming and J lost 2 bases, with 11 bases between them. Germline lookup yields CDR1 MNHNS and CDR2 SASEGT. CDR3 protein: CASSEIRGTGNTIYF. The CDR3 nucleotides read TGTGCCAGCAGTGAGATCAGGGGAACTGGAAACACCATATATTTT.

The V call is TRBV7-9, the J call TRBJ2-7; D gene uncertain. Germline V CDR1 and CDR2: SEHNR, FQNEAQ (reference sequence). Trimming cost V 1 base and J 4 bases, with 2 bases left between them. This CDR3 has 11 residues. The CDR3 DNA sequence: TGTGCCAGCAGCTTAGAATACGAGCAGTACTTC. Translation gives CASSLEYEQYF.

This clone was detected once. This rearrangement joins TRBV21-1 to TRBJ2-5; the table's TRBD1 call for D was not verified on the DNA. TRBV21-1 is designated a pseudogene. This CDR3 is 17 amino acids long. This chain's CDR3 is CASSDPPIQGTQETQYF. DNA for the CDR3: TGTGCCAGCTCCGACCCCCCCATTCAGGGAACCCAAGAGACCCAGTACTTC.

V is TRBV6-6 and J is TRBJ2-7; maybe TRBD1 (6 bases). Germline V gene sequence: CDR1 MNHNY, CDR2 SVGAGI (reference sequence). CDR3 length: 12 residues. Trimming removed 4 bases from V and 4 bases from J, with 8 bases in between. The CDR3 DNA follows: TGTGCCAGCAGTTCAGGGGTTTACGAGCAGTACTTC. Translated, it gives CASSSGVYEQYF.

V usage is TRBV18 and J usage is TRBJ1-4; possibly TRBD1 for D (5 bases). V was pared by 3 bases and J by 7 bases, with 9 bases between. The length of the CDR3 is 13 residues. The germline gives CDR1 KGHSH, CDR2 LQKENI. The CDR3, as DNA: TGTGCCAGCTCACCTTCGGGACTTGAAAAACTGTTTTTT. Its translation: CASSPSGLEKLFF.

The rearrangement links TRBV5-1 to TRBJ2-7; possible D gene TRBD2, 8 bases. The V end was cut by 0 bases, the J end by 3 bases, with 22 bases between. Germline-derived CDR1 and CDR2 are SGHRS and YFSETQ. There are 18 residues in the CDR3. The CDR3: CASSLGGGREGAFYEQYF. The CDR3 nucleotides read TGCGCCAGCAGCTTGGGCGGCGGTCGGGAGGGGGCTTTCTACGAGCAGTACTTC.

The V and J genes are TRBV28 and TRBJ2-3, with 7 bases identical to TRBD1. The CDR3 covers 15 residues. Per germline, CDR1 MDHEN and CDR2 SYDVKM. The V gene end was trimmed by 5 bases and the J gene end by 1 base; junction bases not matched to a gene: 6. CDR3 in amino acids: CASSRKGAGTDTQYF. CDR3 coding DNA: TGTGCCAGCAGTCGCAAGGGGGCCGGCACAGATACGCAGTATTTT.

The gene calls are TRBV18 and TRBJ1-5; a weak D match, TRBD1 (5 bases). In germline, CDR1 is KGHSH, CDR2 LQKENI. CDR3 length: 14 residues. With 2 bases removed from V and 5 bases from J, the gap between germline ends came to 10 bases. CDR3 in DNA: TGTGCCAGCTCACCATCGGTGGGGCATCAGCCCCAGCATTTT. Protein sequence: CASSPSVGHQPQHF.

V gene TRBV9 combines with J gene TRBJ2-1; 7 bases agree with TRBD2. V lost 4 bases to trimming and J lost 8 bases; unmatched junction nucleotides: 9. This CDR3 comprises 14 residues. Germline V gene data show CDR1 as SGDLS and CDR2 as YYNGEE. In DNA, the CDR3 is TGTGCCAGCAGCCCCGGACTAGGCGGCTATGAGCAGTTCTTC. The encoded protein is CASSPGLGGYEQFF.